What follows is one TCR beta chain and its context. The antigen is undetermined. These data are taken from a study of T cell responses to AZD1222 COVID-19 vaccine. Trimming at V came to 1 base and at J to 2 bases, leaving 2 bases not matched to a gene. The CDR3 has 15 amino acids. From germline, CDR1 is MGHDK and CDR2 SYGVNS. Produced via immunoSEQ multiplex PCR; TCRdb's table is partial and in-frame only. The sample yields roughly 150,000 clones, roughly 90% seen once. Regarding the study as a whole: Donors were mostly white British, more females; clonal diversity possibly underestimated. Of the AZD1222 recipients, only 5 or 6 were seropositive at baseline. In the spike-specific TCR repertoire, nearly half reportedly target unmutated variant regions.

The source of this sequence is an adult in good health. The sequencing here drew on peripheral blood, taken on day 0 of AZD1222 vaccination. V gene TRBV25-1 combines with J gene TRBJ2-7, with TRBD2 matching 10 bases. The DNA for the CDR3 is TGTGCCAGCAGTGAATTGCTAGCGGGGGCCTACGAGCAGTACTTC. Its translation is CASSELLAGAYEQYF.